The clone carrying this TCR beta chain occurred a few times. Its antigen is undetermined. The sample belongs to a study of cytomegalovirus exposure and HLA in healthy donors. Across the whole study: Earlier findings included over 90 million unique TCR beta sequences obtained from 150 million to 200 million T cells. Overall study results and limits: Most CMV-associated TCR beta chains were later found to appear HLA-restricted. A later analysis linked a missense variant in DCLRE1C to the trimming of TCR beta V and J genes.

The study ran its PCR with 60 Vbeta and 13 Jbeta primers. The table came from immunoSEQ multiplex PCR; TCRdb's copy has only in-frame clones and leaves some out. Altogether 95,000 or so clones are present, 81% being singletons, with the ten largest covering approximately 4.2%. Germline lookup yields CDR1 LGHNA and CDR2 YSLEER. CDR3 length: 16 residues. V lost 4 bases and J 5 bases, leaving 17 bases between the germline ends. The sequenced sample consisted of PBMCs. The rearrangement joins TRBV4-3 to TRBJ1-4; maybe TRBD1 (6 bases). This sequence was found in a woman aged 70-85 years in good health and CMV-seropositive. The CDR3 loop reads CASSLTWTAPNEKLFF. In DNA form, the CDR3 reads TGCGCCAGCAGCCTGACCTGGACAGCCCCGAATGAAAAACTGTTTTTT.